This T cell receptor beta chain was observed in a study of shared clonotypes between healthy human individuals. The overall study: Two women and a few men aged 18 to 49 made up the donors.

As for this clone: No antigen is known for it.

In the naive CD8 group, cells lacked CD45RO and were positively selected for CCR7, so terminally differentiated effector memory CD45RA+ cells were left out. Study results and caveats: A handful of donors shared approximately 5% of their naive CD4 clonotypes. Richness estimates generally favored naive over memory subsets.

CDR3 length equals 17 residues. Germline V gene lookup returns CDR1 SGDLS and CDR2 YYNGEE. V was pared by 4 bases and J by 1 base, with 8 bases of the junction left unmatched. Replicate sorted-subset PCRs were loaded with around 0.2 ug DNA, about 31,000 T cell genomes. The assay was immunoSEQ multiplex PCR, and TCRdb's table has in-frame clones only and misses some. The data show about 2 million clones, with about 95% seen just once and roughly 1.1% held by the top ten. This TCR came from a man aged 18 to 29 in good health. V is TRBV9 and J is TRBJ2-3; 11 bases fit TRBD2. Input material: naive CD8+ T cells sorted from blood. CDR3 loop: CASSLQLAGGGTDTQYF. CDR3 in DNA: TGTGCCAGCAGCCTCCAGCTAGCGGGAGGTGGCACAGATACGCAGTATTTT.